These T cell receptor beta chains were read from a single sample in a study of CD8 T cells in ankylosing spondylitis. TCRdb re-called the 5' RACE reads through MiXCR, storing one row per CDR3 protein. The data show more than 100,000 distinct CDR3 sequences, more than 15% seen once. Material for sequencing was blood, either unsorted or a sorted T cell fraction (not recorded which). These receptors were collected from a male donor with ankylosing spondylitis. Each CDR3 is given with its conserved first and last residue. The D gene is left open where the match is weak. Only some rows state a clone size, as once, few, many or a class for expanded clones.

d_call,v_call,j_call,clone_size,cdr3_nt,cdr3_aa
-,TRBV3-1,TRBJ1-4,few,TGTGCCAGCAGCCAAATCCAGGGGTGGAGTGAAAAACTGTTTTTT,CASSQIQGWSEKLFF
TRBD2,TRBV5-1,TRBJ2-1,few,TGCGCCAGCAGCTACGAGGAACTAGCGGTTACCTACAATGAGCAGTTCTTC,CASSYEELAVTYNEQFF
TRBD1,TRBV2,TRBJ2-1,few,TGTGCCAGAGAGGACAGGGTGAAAAATGAGCAGTTCTTC,CAREDRVKNEQFF
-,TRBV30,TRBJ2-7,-,TGTGCCTGGCTACCCCCAGGAGGGATCATCTACGAGCAGTACTTC,CAWLPPGGIIYEQYF
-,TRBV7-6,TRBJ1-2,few,TGTGCCAGCAGCGCGGACAGATCCTATGGCTACACCTTC,CASSADRSYGYTF
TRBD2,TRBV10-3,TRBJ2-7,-,TGTGCCACCCAACCCCGGGGGGAATTATACGAGCAGTACTTC,CATQPRGELYEQYF
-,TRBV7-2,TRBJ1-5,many,TGTGCCAGCAGCTTAGCCGATGGTCGCAATCAGCCCCAGCATTTT,CASSLADGRNQPQHF
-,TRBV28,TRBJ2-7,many,TGTGCCAGCAGTTACAGGGCCACCTACGAGCAGTACTTC,CASSYRATYEQYF
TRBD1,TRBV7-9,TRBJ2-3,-,TGTGCCAGCAGACCCCGGGACAGGGGGCCAGATACGCAGTATTTT,CASRPRDRGPDTQYF
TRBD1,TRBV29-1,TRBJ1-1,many,TGCAGCGCACGGGACAGGGGGGGCACTGAAGCTTTCTTT,CSARDRGGTEAFF
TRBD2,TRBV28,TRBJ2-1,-,TGTGCCAGCAGTTCAATACGCGGGGGTTTGGGTCGCAATGAGCAGTTCTTC,CASSSIRGGLGRNEQFF
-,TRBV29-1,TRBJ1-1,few,TGCAGCGTTGAAGGAGATCCGCCGGGAGCTTTCTTT,CSVEGDPPGAFF
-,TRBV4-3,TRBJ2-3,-,TGCGCCAGCAGCCAGGGATTAGCGGAAACAGATACGCAGTATTTT,CASSQGLAETDTQYF
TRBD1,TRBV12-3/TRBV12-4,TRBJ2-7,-,TGTGCCAGCAGTTTACACAGGGGAGCCCCTCGGTACTTC,CASSLHRGAPRYF
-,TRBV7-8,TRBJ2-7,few,TGTGCCAGCAGCCCTAATTACCGACTGACCTACGAGCAGTACTTC,CASSPNYRLTYEQYF
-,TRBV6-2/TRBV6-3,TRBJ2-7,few,TGTGCCAGCAGTTACACCGGGGGCGCAGGGTACGAGCAGTACTTC,CASSYTGGAGYEQYF
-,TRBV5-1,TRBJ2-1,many,TGCGCCAGCAGCTTGTCGGCCAATGAGCAGTTCTTC,CASSLSANEQFF
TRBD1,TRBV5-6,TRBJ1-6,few,TGTGCCAGCAGGTCCGGCCGGGACAGGGGTAATTCACCCCTCCACTTT,CASRSGRDRGNSPLHF
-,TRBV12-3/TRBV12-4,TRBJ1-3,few,TGTGCCAGCAGTTTTGGGAGGGGTGACACCATATATTTT,CASSFGRGDTIYF
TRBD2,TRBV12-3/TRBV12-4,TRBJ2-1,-,TGTGCCAGCAGTTTTGGACTAGCGGGGGCCAATGAGCAGTTCTTC,CASSFGLAGANEQFF
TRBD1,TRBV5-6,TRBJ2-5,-,TGTGCCAGCAGCCTTGGGACAGAAGGGACCCAGTACTTC,CASSLGTEGTQYF
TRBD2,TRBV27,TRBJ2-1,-,TGTGCCAGCGGACTTTTCTCAACTAGCGGGAGAATTAATGAGCAGTTCTTC,CASGLFSTSGRINEQFF
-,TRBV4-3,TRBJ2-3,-,TGCGCCAGCAGCCAAGGCATGAGTCCCACAGATACGCAGTATTTT,CASSQGMSPTDTQYF
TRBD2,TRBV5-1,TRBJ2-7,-,TGCGCCAGCAGCGGGACTAGCGGCTACGAGCAGTACTTC,CASSGTSGYEQYF
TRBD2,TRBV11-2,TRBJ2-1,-,TGTGCCAGCAGCAGCCGACGACTAGCGGATTACTCCTACAATGAGCAGTTCTTC,CASSSRRLADYSYNEQFF
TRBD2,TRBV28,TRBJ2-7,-,TGTGCCAGCAGTCCTAGCGGGCGCACAACCTACGAGCAGTACTTC,CASSPSGRTTYEQYF
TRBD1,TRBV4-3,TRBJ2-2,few,TGCGCCAGCAGCCCTGACAGGGGTGAGGGCACCGGGGAGCTGTTTTTT,CASSPDRGEGTGELFF
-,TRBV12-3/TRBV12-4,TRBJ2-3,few,TGTGCCAGCGGCCGGGCCGGGACAGATACGCAGTATTTT,CASGRAGTDTQYF
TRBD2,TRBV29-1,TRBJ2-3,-,TGCAGCGTTGAGTTTGGGCACGGGGGGACAGATACGCAGTATTTT,CSVEFGHGGTDTQYF
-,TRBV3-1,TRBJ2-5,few,TGTGCCAGCAGCCAAGACTCAGCGGCCCAAGAGACCCAGTACTTC,CASSQDSAAQETQYF
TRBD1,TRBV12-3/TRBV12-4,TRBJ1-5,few,TGTGCCAGCAGTTTTGGACAGGGGGCGCGCAATCAGCCCCAGCATTTT,CASSFGQGARNQPQHF
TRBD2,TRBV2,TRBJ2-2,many,TGTGCCAGCAGACCTTCATACGGACTAGCGGTCACCGGGGAGCTGTTTTTT,CASRPSYGLAVTGELFF
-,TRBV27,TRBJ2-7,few,TGTGCCAGCAGTCCGGACTTCAACGAGCAGTACTTC,CASSPDFNEQYF
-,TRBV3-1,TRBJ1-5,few,TGTGCCAGCAGCCAAAGGGGGGATCAGCCCCAGCATTTT,CASSQRGDQPQHF
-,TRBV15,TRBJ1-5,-,TGTGCCACCAGCAGCCCGTCGGGGACAAATAGCAATCAGCCCCAGCATTTT,CATSSPSGTNSNQPQHF